This TCR beta chain was recorded in a study of blood T cell repertoires in COVID-19. For the study at large: Researchers got acute and convalescent COVID-19 samples from the United States, Italy and Spain.

CDR1 and CDR2 (germline): LNHDA, SQIVND (reference sequence). The CDR3 has 12 amino acids. The V gene lost 4 bases and the J gene lost 9 bases, with 10 bases spanning the gap. Original data processing: Amplification with reference gene primers provided the estimates of nucleated cell counts. Sequenced by immunoSEQ multiplex PCR; TCRdb stores in-frame clones only, minus some. V and J calls and clone size are as listed in that table; D and trimming were resolved from the DNA. Of a few hundred thousand clones in the sample, around 80% are singletons; the top ten hold more than 9%. The sequenced material came from peripheral blood. The V call is TRBV19, the J call TRBJ1-5, with TRBD1 as a possible D gene (5 bases). This clonotype was sampled from a man aged 45 to 65 with active or convalescent COVID-19. The CDR3 DNA reads as TGTGCCAGTAGTAGGGGCCAGGGGCCCCAGCATTTT. This codes for CASSRGQGPQHF.